This TCR beta chain stems from a study of cytomegalovirus exposure and HLA in healthy donors. The PCR employed 60 Vbeta primers together with 13 Jbeta primers. Sequencing was performed with immunoSEQ multiplex PCR; in TCRdb, only in-frame clones are kept and a portion is missing. In the table there are some 200,000 clones, approximately 78% of which are singletons. The CDR3 is 17 amino acids. V dropped 1 base and J dropped 0 bases, with 12 bases sitting between them. Germline loops: CDR1 SEHNR, CDR2 FQNEAQ (reference sequence). This clonotype was sampled from a woman between 18 and 29 years old in good health and CMV-seronegative. This sequence joins TRBV7-9 and TRBJ2-2; D possibly corresponds to TRBD1 (5 bases). Specimen: PBMCs. This CDR3 reads CASSLEGRTSNTGELFF. CDR3 sequence (DNA): TGTGCCAGCAGCTTAGAGGGCAGGACATCGAACACCGGGGAGCTGTTTTTT.